This T cell receptor (beta chain) was found in a study of cytomegalovirus exposure and HLA in healthy donors. Use of 60 Vbeta and 13 Jbeta primers characterized the PCR. TCRdb's copy holds only in-frame clones and misses some; the assay was immunoSEQ multiplex PCR. The sample table sets out around 120,000 clones. This receptor was obtained from a man aged 50 to 59 in good health and CMV-seronegative. The sequenced sample consisted of PBMCs.

CDR3 sequence: CASSPRQGLRTDTQYF. DNA of the CDR3: TGTGCCAGCAGCCCCCGACAGGGTTTAAGAACAGATACGCAGTATTTT. J is TRBJ2-3 and V is TRBV11-3; 7 bases match TRBD1. The CDR3 is 16 residues long. Germline V gives CDR1 SGHNT, CDR2 YENEEA. Trimming removed 5 bases from V and 3 bases from J; junction bases left unmatched: 11.